This TCR beta chain was sequenced in a study of shared clonotypes between healthy human individuals. The CDR3 spans 17 residues. V was pared by 0 bases and J by 5 bases, with 17 bases between. From germline, CDR1 is LGHNA and CDR2 YNFKEQ. This table comes from immunoSEQ multiplex PCR, and its TCRdb copy is limited to in-frame clones, with some not included. The table lists 400,000 to 600,000 clones, about 76% of them singletons. This receptor was identified in a woman aged 40 to 50 in good health. Some clones in this sample may be carry-over from other donors' samples. The specimen was PBMCs. The chain carries TRBV4-2 and TRBJ1-5; tentatively, D is TRBD1 (5 bases). The CDR3 DNA reads TGTGCCAGCAGCCAAGACTGGGACCCCCCAAGGGATCAGCCCCAGCATTTT. Translating it yields CASSQDWDPPRDQPQHF.